The 20 T cell receptor beta chains below all came from one sample that was sequenced in a study of shared clonotypes between healthy human individuals. The table came from immunoSEQ multiplex PCR; TCRdb's copy has only in-frame clones and leaves some out. The sample lists some 1.4 million clones; 96% were seen once. The sample consisted of naive CD4+ T cells sorted from blood. This sample's subset: CD45RA+ positively selected. The source is a young man in good health.

The rearrangement uses TRBV6-4 and TRBJ2-2, with TRBD2 matching over 11 bases. Trimming at V came to 0 bases and at J to 0 bases, leaving 3 bases not matched to a gene. The germline gives CDR1 MRHNA, CDR2 SNTAGT. CDR3 size: 18 residues. CDR3 region: CASSDSFSGRANTGELFF. As DNA, the CDR3 is TGTGCCAGCAGTGACTCCTTTAGCGGGAGGGCGAACACCGGGGAGCTGTTTTTT.

The V gene is TRBV19, the J gene TRBJ2-5; 8 nucleotides line up with TRBD1. J was trimmed by 5 bases and V by 6 bases; bases with no gene match: 2. The CDR3 runs 12 residues. CDR1 and CDR2 from the germline V gene are LNHDA and SQIVND (reference sequence). The CDR3 DNA sequence: TGTGCCAGTAGGGGGGACAGGGAGACCCAGTACTTC. Amino acid sequence: CASRGDRETQYF.

The V gene is TRBV19, the J gene TRBJ1-1; weak D call: TRBD1 (6 bases). V lost 11 bases, J lost 5 bases, and 12 bases lay in between. The CDR3 has 11 residues. The germline gives CDR1 LNHDA, CDR2 SQIVND (reference sequence). The CDR3 loop reads CAHTGFTEAFF. The CDR3 DNA reads as TGTGCCCATACAGGGTTTACTGAAGCTTTCTTT.

The chain is built from TRBV6-1 and TRBJ2-1; 7 bases map to TRBD2. Germline V CDR1 and CDR2: MNHNS, SASEGT. This CDR3 has 14 amino acids. V shed 0 bases, J shed 7 bases, and the junction held 3 bases outside the gene matches. The CDR3 DNA reads TGTGCCAGCAGTGAAGCATACGGGGGGAATGAGCAGTTCTTC. It is translated as CASSEAYGGNEQFF.

The rearrangement links TRBV28 to TRBJ1-5; TRBD1 is a possible D gene (6 bases). The germline V gene has CDR1 MDHEN and CDR2 SYDVKM. The CDR3 contains 14 residues. Trimming shortened V by 3 bases and J by 3 bases, and 9 bases separated the two germline ends. The CDR3 region is CASSFYRDNQPQHF. The CDR3, as DNA: TGTGCCAGCAGTTTTTACAGGGACAATCAGCCCCAGCATTTT.

The V call is TRBV5-5, the J call TRBJ2-3; TRBD2 aligns across 9 bases. With 2 bases clipped from V and 0 bases from J, the junction kept 4 bases outside the gene matches. The CDR3 length is 16 residues. Germline CDR1 and CDR2: SGHKS and YYEKEE (reference sequence). The CDR3 DNA follows: TGTGCCAGCAGCTTATGGGCGGGAGGGAGCACAGATACGCAGTATTTT. It yields the protein CASSLWAGGSTDTQYF.

This rearrangement joins TRBV7-9 to TRBJ1-1; TRBD1 might be the D (5 bases). CDR1 and CDR2 from the germline V gene are SEHNR and FQNEAQ (reference sequence). CDR3 length: 16 residues. Trimming stripped 5 bases from V and 3 bases from J, with 19 bases between. This CDR3 reads CASSPPPGRKDTEAFF. CDR3 bases: TGTGCCAGCAGCCCTCCCCCGGGACGGAAAGACACTGAAGCTTTCTTT.

V is TRBV6-5 and J is TRBJ2-7, with 7 bases that match TRBD2. Germline loops: CDR1 MNHEY, CDR2 SVGAGI. The CDR3 runs 13 residues. The V gene end was trimmed by 5 bases and the J gene end by 3 bases; junction bases not matched to a gene: 4. The CDR3 DNA sequence: TGTGCCAGCAGTCTCGGGACTATCTACGAGCAGTACTTC. It translates to CASSLGTIYEQYF.

The CDR3 region is CASSSGPEGPLGNEQFF. CDR3 coding DNA: TGCGCCAGCAGCTCCGGGCCCGAGGGACCACTTGGGAATGAGCAGTTCTTC. The V call is TRBV5-1, the J call TRBJ2-1; TRBD1 or TRBD2 may be the D gene (5 bases each). CDR1 SGHRS and CDR2 YFSETQ come from the germline V gene. This CDR3 region has 17 residues. Trimming shortened V by 3 bases and J by 7 bases, and 23 bases separated the two germline ends.

Points on this clone: Within the sample, other DNA sequences also encode this same CDR3. This chain joins TRBV28 and TRBJ2-7, with 9 positions matching TRBD2. V dropped 4 bases and J dropped 7; count of bases not matched to a gene: 5. This CDR3 has 13 residues. Germline values: CDR1 MDHEN, CDR2 SYDVKM. The CDR3 reads CASSSLAGYEQYF. CDR3 in DNA: TGTGCCAGCAGTTCTCTAGCGGGATATGAGCAGTACTTC.

The chain employs TRBV9 and TRBJ1-1; the D is unclear. Per the germline V gene, CDR1 is SGDLS and CDR2 is YYNGEE. The CDR3 runs 14 residues. Trimming cost V 4 bases and J 3 bases, with 13 bases left between them. The DNA for the CDR3 is TGTGCCAGCAGCCCGATGGCTGGGGACACTGAAGCTTTCTTT. Protein product: CASSPMAGDTEAFF.

In nucleotides, the CDR3 is TGTGCCAGCAGTTCCCGGACTAGCGGGATTTTCACAGATACGCAGTATTTT. This sequence encodes CASSSRTSGIFTDTQYF. V usage is TRBV11-2 and J usage is TRBJ2-3, with 12 bases aligning to TRBD2. This CDR3 has 17 amino acids. J gave up 2 bases and V 6 bases, and 9 bases lay outside the gene matches. Germline loops: CDR1 SGHAT, CDR2 FQNNGV.

This chain connects TRBV6-1 to TRBJ2-2; D is possibly TRBD1 (6 bases). Trimming pared 5 bases from V and 9 bases from J, leaving 10 bases between. The germline gives CDR1 MNHNS, CDR2 SASEGT. The CDR3 spans 12 residues. In nucleotides, the CDR3 is TGTGCCAGCAGTCCCCGGGACAGGGAGCTGTTTTTT. Its translation is CASSPRDRELFF.

This clone was detected once. The junction and the germline gene differ at one end; a read error may be behind it. The V call is TRBV7-7, the J call TRBJ2-5, with 7 nucleotides matching TRBD1. The CDR3 covers 13 residues. Germline lookup yields CDR1 SSHAT and CDR2 FNYEAQ (reference sequence). CDR3 sequence: CASSQGQRETQYF. The CDR3 coding sequence is TGTGCTAGCAGCCAGGGACAGAGAGAGACCCAGTACTTC.

The chain joins TRBV19 to TRBJ2-7, with D perhaps being TRBD1 or TRBD2 (6 bases each). CDR1 LNHDA and CDR2 SQIVND come from the germline V gene (reference sequence). The CDR3 has 13 residues. V lost 5 bases and J lost 2, with 10 bases in between. The CDR3 is CASSWGATYEQYF. The CDR3 DNA reads as TGTGCCAGTAGTTGGGGGGCTACCTACGAGCAGTACTTC.

The J gene is TRBJ2-2, the V gene TRBV14; D unresolved. This CDR3 is 13 amino acids long. With 4 bases removed from V and 6 bases from J, the gap between germline ends came to 9 bases. CDR1 SGHDN and CDR2 FVKESK come from the germline V gene. CDR3 amino acids: CASSPYTPGELFF. Written as DNA, the CDR3 is TGTGCCAGCAGCCCGTACACCCCCGGGGAGCTGTTTTTT. The variable domain in full, with the rest retrieved from reference TRBV14 and TRBJ2-2, is EAGVTQFPSHSVIEKGQTVTLRCDPISGHDNLYWYRRVMGKEIKFLLHFVKESKQDESGMPNNRFLAERTGGTYSTLKVQPAELEDSGVYFCASSPYTPGELFFGEGSRLTVL.

Here the CDR3 DNA reads TGTGCCACCCTAAAACCTAGCACAGATACGCAGTATTTT. Amino acids: CATLKPSTDTQYF. This chain connects TRBV15 to TRBJ2-3; D remains ambiguous. Germline V lookup: CDR1 LNHNV, CDR2 YYDKDF (reference sequence). This CDR3 contains 13 residues. V lost 8 bases and J lost 0, with 9 bases in between. The full variable domain, in which reference TRBV15 and TRBJ2-3 provide the parts outside the CDR3, is DAMVIQNPRYQVTQFGKPVTLSCSQTLNHNVMYWYQQKSSQAPKLLFHYYDKDFNNEADTPDNFQSRRPNTSFCFLDIRSPGLGDTAMYLCATLKPSTDTQYFGPGTRLTVL.

The chain couples TRBV5-1 to TRBJ2-3; 8 positions agree with TRBD2. CDR3 length: 17 amino acids. The junction had 12 bases not matched to a gene; V was cut back by 4 bases and J by 2 bases. The germline V gene encodes CDR1 SGHRS and CDR2 YFSETQ. This CDR3 is CASSPGRDSLNTDTQYF. The CDR3 DNA sequence: TGCGCCAGCAGCCCCGGGAGGGACTCTCTCAACACAGATACGCAGTATTTT.

The genes are TRBV29-1 and TRBJ1-1; unclear D gene. The CDR3 length is 12 residues. V was shortened by 4 bases and J by 10 bases, with 16 bases between the two germline ends. CDR1 is SQVTM, CDR2 ANQGSEA, per germline. CDR3 protein: CSVVDEIRIAFF. The DNA of the CDR3 is TGCAGCGTTGTCGACGAAATCCGTATAGCTTTCTTT.

The V call is TRBV2, the J call TRBJ2-7, with D possibly TRBD2 on 6 matching bases. Trimming removed 11 bases at V and 5 bases at J, with 19 bases between. Looked up from germline, CDR1 is SNHLY and CDR2 is FYNNEI. The length of the CDR3 is 13 residues. The CDR3 DNA is TGTGCCGGGGGGATGGAGTCCTTGGACGAGCAGTACTTC. Residues: CAGGMESLDEQYF.